The rows below give T cell receptor beta chains drawn from one sample of a study of cytomegalovirus exposure and HLA in healthy donors. Sequenced by immunoSEQ multiplex PCR; TCRdb stores in-frame clones only, minus some. The table for this sample gives around 210,000 clones. Sequencing was performed on PBMCs. The receptors derive from a girl aged 2 to 9 in good health and CMV-seropositive. Each CDR3 is given with its conserved first and last residue. The order of the fields is D gene, V gene, J gene, CDR3 DNA, CDR3 protein. A D gene is named only where the DNA matches it firmly.

NA	TRBV2	TRBJ1-5	TGTGCCAGCAGTGATACAAGCAATCAGCCCCAGCATTTT	CASSDTSNQPQHF
NA	TRBV6-1	TRBJ2-2	TGTGCCAGCAGGGGGGGACAGTCGAACACCGGGGAGCTGTTTTTT	CASRGGQSNTGELFF
NA	TRBV5-6	TRBJ2-5	TGTGCCAGCAGCCAGGGGACAGCCGGGGGGACCCAGTACTTC	CASSQGTAGGTQYF
TRBD2	TRBV7-2	TRBJ2-2	TGTGCCAGCAGCTTAGGCGGGAGAGGTCACGGGGAGCTGTTTTTT	CASSLGGRGHGELFF
TRBD1	TRBV6-1	TRBJ1-1	TGTGCCAGCAGTGACCAGACAGGGATTTGGGCAAGCACTGAAGCTTTCTTT	CASSDQTGIWASTEAFF
NA	TRBV5-1	TRBJ2-2	TGCGCCAGCAGAGGGGGAGATCCCCACACCGGGGAGCTGTTTTTT	CASRGGDPHTGELFF
NA	TRBV7-9	TRBJ2-1	TGTGCCAGCAGCCTGGCGGGGACAGAACGCTACAATGAGCAGTTCTTC	CASSLAGTERYNEQFF
NA	TRBV7-9	TRBJ1-5	TGTGCCAGCAGCTTTGGAGATCAGCCCCAGCATTTT	CASSFGDQPQHF
TRBD1	TRBV5-1	TRBJ2-7	TGCGCCAGCAGCTTGGCCGTGAGGACAGGAACTCACGAGCAGTACTTC	CASSLAVRTGTHEQYF
NA	TRBV7-2	TRBJ2-4	TGTGCCAGCAGCTTAGCGGCTCAAAACATTCAGTACTTC	CASSLAAQNIQYF
NA	TRBV12-5	TRBJ1-1	TGTGCTAGTGGTTTGGTAACGGGGGGCATGAACACTGAAGCTTTCTTT	CASGLVTGGMNTEAFF
NA	TRBV10-2	TRBJ2-2	TGCGCCAGCAGTGAGGGGGCTAGCGTCAACACCGGGGAGCTGTTTTTT	CASSEGASVNTGELFF
NA	TRBV21-1	TRBJ2-7	TGTGCCAGCAGCAAAGTTAAGGTCCAATACGGGTACGAGCAGTACTTC	CASSKVKVQYGYEQYF
NA	TRBV27	TRBJ1-2	TGTGCCAGCAGTCGCACCAGGGCGGACGGCTACACCTTC	CASSRTRADGYTF
NA	TRBV25-1	TRBJ2-1	TGTGCCAGCAGTGAACCCCGGGACACAGGATACAATGAGCAGTTCTTC	CASSEPRDTGYNEQFF
TRBD2	TRBV5-4	TRBJ2-7	TGTGCCAGCAGCTTGGATAGCGGGAGTTCTTCCAACGAGCAGTACTTC	CASSLDSGSSSNEQYF
NA	TRBV29-1	TRBJ2-5	TGCAGCTCCCGGGACAATTCGAATCCACAAGAGACCCAGTACTTC	CSSRDNSNPQETQYF
TRBD2	TRBV11-2	TRBJ2-7	TGTGCCAGCACCCTAGCGGGAGTAAGTTACGAGCAGTACTTC	CASTLAGVSYEQYF
TRBD2	TRBV2	TRBJ2-3	TGTGCCAGCAGAACCGGACTAGCGGGCACAGATACGCAGTATTTT	CASRTGLAGTDTQYF
NA	TRBV9	TRBJ1-2	TGTGCCAGCAGAGGGGGGGATGGCTACACCTTC	CASRGGDGYTF
NA	TRBV2	TRBJ1-2	TGTGCCAGCAGCGCAGGGACTAACTATGGCTACACCTTC	CASSAGTNYGYTF
TRBD2	TRBV2	TRBJ2-3	TGTGCCAGCAGGGTCGGCGGGAGTGACGATACGCAGTATTTT	CASRVGGSDDTQYF
TRBD2	TRBV4-1	TRBJ2-7	TGCGCCAGCAGCCAAGTCATCAGCGGGGCCTACGAGCAGTACTTC	CASSQVISGAYEQYF
NA	TRBV6-5	TRBJ1-5	TGTGCCAGCAGCCTACGACGGGGGGTCCATCAGCCCCAGCATTTT	CASSLRRGVHQPQHF
TRBD1	TRBV2	TRBJ2-7	TGTGCCAGCAGTGAATACGGGACAGGCCCATCCTACGAGCAGTACTTC	CASSEYGTGPSYEQYF
TRBD2	TRBV6-1	TRBJ2-1	TGTGCCACCGGACTAGCGGGGGTGTCCTACAATGAGCAGTTCTTC	CATGLAGVSYNEQFF
TRBD1	TRBV19	TRBJ1-2	TGTGCCAGTACTTTGACAGGGGATGGCTACACCTTC	CASTLTGDGYTF
NA	TRBV5-6	TRBJ1-1	TGTGCCAGCAGCTTGCCCCTAGGGGGAATGAACACTGAAGCTTTCTTT	CASSLPLGGMNTEAFF
NA	TRBV7-3	TRBJ1-1	TGTGCCAGCAGCTCCGCAGGGTATAACACTGAAGCTTTCTTT	CASSSAGYNTEAFF
NA	TRBV27	TRBJ1-2	TGTGCCAGCAGTTTATTTCCCAGGGCTGGCTACACCTTC	CASSLFPRAGYTF
TRBD1	TRBV7-9	TRBJ1-1	TGTGCCAGCAGCTTAGCGTCGGCAGGGGGGGAAGCTTTCTTT	CASSLASAGGEAFF
TRBD2	TRBV5-1	TRBJ2-7	TGCGCCTCCTATACAGGACGAGCGGGAGCTAGCGAGCAGTACTTC	CASYTGRAGASEQYF
TRBD2	TRBV19	TRBJ2-7	TGTGCCAGTAGTAGCGGACTAGCGAGGGAAGTTCCCTACGAGCAGTACTTC	CASSSGLAREVPYEQYF
NA	TRBV4-2	TRBJ1-1	TGTGCCAGCAGCCAAGTCGGTCGGGAGAACACTGAAGCTTTCTTT	CASSQVGRENTEAFF
NA	TRBV5-1	TRBJ2-7	TGCGCCAGCAGCTTAAGGGACGATCCCCCCAGGGGCTACGAGCAGTACTTC	CASSLRDDPPRGYEQYF
TRBD2	TRBV18	TRBJ2-1	TGTGCCAGCTCACCAGTAGCGGGAGCGGGGAATGAGCAGTTCTTC	CASSPVAGAGNEQFF
TRBD2	TRBV2	TRBJ2-1	TGTGCCAGCGATGGATTAGCGGGAGGCTACAATGAGCAGTTCTTC	CASDGLAGGYNEQFF
TRBD1	TRBV11-2	TRBJ2-7	TGTGCCAGCAGCTTGTTCAGGGGGTCGCCTGGCGAGCAGTACTTC	CASSLFRGSPGEQYF
NA	TRBV30	TRBJ1-2	TGTGCCTGGAGGGGAAAACAGGGATCGGACGCTAACTATGGCTACACCTTC	CAWRGKQGSDANYGYTF
NA	TRBV29-1	TRBJ2-1	TGCAGCGTTGAAAGGGACTTAGGGTACAATGAGCAGTTCTTC	CSVERDLGYNEQFF
TRBD1	TRBV5-1	TRBJ2-1	TGCGCCAGCAGCTTTACGGACAGGGACCCCTACAATGAGCAGTTCTTC	CASSFTDRDPYNEQFF